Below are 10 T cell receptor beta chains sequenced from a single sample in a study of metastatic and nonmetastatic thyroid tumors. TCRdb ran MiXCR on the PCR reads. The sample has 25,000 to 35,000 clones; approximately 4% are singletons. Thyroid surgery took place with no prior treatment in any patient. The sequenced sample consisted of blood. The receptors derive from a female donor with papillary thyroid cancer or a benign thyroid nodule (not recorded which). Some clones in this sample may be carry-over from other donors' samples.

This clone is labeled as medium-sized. CDR3 in DNA: TGTGCGGGGGGCGGGCCCTCCTACGAGCAGTACTTC. Translation: CAGGGPSYEQYF. The chain is built from TRBV28 and TRBJ2-7, with D perhaps given as TRBD1 or TRBD2 (6 bases each). The V gene's germline CDR1 is MDHEN and CDR2 SYDVKM. The CDR3 loop spans 12 amino acids.

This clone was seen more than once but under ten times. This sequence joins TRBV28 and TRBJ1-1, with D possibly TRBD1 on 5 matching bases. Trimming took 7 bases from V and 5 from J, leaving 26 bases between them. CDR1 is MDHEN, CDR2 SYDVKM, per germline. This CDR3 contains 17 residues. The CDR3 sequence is CASIPIRASEGWTEAFF. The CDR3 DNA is TGTGCCAGCATTCCAATAAGGGCGTCAGAGGGGTGGACTGAAGCTTTCTTT. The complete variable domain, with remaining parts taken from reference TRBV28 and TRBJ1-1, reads DVKVTQSSRYLVKRTGEKVFLECVQDMDHENMFWYRQDPGLGLRLIYFSYDVKMKEKGDIPEGYSVSREKKERFSLILESASTNQTSMYLCASIPIRASEGWTEAFFGQGTRLTVV.

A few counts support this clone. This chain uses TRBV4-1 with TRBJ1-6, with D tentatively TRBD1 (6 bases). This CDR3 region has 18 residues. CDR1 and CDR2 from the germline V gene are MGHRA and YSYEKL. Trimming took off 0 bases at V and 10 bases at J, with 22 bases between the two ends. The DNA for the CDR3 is TGCGCCAGCAGCCAAGATCGGGACAACCGGGTGCGGAGGTCACCCCTCCACTTT. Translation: CASSQDRDNRVRRSPLHF.

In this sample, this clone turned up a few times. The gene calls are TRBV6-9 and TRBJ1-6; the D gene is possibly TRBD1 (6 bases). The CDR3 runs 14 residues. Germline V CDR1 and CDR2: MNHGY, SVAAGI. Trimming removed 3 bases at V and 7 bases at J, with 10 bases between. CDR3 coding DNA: TGTGCCAGCAGTTACAGGGGCCGAAATTCACCCCTCCACTTT. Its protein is CASSYRGRNSPLHF.

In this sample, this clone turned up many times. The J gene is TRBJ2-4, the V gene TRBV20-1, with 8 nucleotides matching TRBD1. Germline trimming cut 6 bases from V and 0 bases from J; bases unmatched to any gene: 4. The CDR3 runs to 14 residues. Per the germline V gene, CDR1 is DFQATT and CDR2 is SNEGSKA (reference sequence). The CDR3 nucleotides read TGCAGTGCGGTGGACAGGGTAGCCAAAAACATTCAGTACTTC. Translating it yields CSAVDRVAKNIQYF.

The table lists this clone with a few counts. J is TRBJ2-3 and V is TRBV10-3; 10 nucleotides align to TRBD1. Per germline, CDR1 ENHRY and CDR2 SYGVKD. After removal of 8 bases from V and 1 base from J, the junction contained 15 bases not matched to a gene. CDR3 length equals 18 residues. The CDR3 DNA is TGTGCCATCGCCCCTAGGGCAGGAGGGACAGGGGGCACAGATACGCAGTATTTT. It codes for CAIAPRAGGTGGTDTQYF.

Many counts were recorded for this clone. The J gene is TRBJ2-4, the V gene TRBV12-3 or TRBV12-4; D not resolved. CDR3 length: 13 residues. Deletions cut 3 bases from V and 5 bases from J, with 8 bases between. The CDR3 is CASSFGTENIQYF. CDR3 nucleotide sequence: TGTGCCAGCAGTTTTGGTACGGAAAACATTCAGTACTTC.

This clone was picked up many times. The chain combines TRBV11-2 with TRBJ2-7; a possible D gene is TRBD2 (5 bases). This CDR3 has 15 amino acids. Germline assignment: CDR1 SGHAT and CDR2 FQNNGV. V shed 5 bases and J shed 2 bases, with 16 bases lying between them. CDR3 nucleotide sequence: TGTGCCAGCAGCCGGGAAAGGGAAATCACCTACGAGCAGTACTTC. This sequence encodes CASSREREITYEQYF.

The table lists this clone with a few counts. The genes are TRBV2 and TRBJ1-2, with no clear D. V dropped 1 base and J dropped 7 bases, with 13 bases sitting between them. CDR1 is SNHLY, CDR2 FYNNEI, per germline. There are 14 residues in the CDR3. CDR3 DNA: TGTGCCAGCAGTGAAGAAGTCACGTCGGGTGGCTACACCTTC. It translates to CASSEEVTSGGYTF.

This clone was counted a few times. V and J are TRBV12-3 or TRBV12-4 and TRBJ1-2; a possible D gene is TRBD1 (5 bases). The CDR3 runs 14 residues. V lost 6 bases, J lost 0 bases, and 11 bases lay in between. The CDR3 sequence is CASRAQGTNYGYTF. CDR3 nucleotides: TGTGCCAGCAGAGCCCAGGGAACTAACTATGGCTACACCTTC.